The present entry profiles one T cell receptor beta chain with its context. Profiled with immunoSEQ multiplex PCR; TCRdb holds only in-frame clones, not every one. This sample carries some 60,000 clones, roughly nine tenths of them seen once, and the ten largest clones take roughly 0.7%. These data originate in a study of T cell changes during pregnancy in multiple sclerosis. The TCR sequence derives from a female donor with multiple sclerosis, enrolled in a pregnancy study. Source: CD4+ T cells from peripheral blood mononuclear cells, taken in the first trimester of pregnancy.

The CDR3 bases are TGTGCCAGCAGTGGACCGGGACTATCCTACGAGCAGTACTTC. This sequence encodes CASSGPGLSYEQYF. The rearrangement joins TRBV6-1 to TRBJ2-7; TRBD2 agrees at 7 bases. The CDR3 is made up of 14 amino acids. Trimming cost V 4 bases and J 1 base; bases outside gene matches: 4. Germline values: CDR1 MNHNS, CDR2 SASEGT.